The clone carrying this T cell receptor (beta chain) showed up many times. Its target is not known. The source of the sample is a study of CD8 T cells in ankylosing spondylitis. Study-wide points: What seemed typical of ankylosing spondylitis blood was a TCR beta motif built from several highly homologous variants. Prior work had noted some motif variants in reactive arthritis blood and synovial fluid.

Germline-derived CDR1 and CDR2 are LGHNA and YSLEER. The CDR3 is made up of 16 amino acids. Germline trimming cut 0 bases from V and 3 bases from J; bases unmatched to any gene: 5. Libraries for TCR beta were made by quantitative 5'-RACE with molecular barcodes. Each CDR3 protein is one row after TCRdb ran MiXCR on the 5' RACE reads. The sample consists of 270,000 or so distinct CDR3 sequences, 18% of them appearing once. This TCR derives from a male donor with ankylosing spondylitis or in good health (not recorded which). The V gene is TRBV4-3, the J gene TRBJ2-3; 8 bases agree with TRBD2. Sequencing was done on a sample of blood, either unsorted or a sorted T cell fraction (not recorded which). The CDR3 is CASSQDSGLETDTQYF. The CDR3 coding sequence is TGCGCCAGCAGCCAAGATTCGGGACTAGAGACAGATACGCAGTATTTT.